This T cell receptor (beta chain) was profiled in a study of blood T cell repertoires in COVID-19. Background on the study: From the United States, Italy and Spain came samples of acute and convalescent COVID-19. PBMCs, B-cell-depleted T cells, or T cells provided the cDNA or gDNA that made up the material.

The CDR3 is made up of 16 amino acids. V dropped 4 bases and J dropped 2 bases, with 16 bases sitting between them. CDR1 is SGHRS, CDR2 YFSETQ, per germline. Per the study methods: The assay estimated nucleated cells by amplifying reference gene primers. Here immunoSEQ multiplex PCR was the method, and the copy in TCRdb shows in-frame clones only, minus some. V and J calls and clone size are those listed in that table; D and trimming were worked out from the DNA. The top ten clones hold 1.5% to 2% of a sample with 150,000 to 200,000 clones, approximately 90% of them seen once. This chain links TRBV5-1 with TRBJ2-1, with D perhaps TRBD2 (7 bases). The clonotype was recovered from a man younger than 35 who had recovered from COVID-19. The specimen was peripheral blood. CDR3 sequence (DNA): TGCGCCAGCAGCGACCTCTTCGGGGGGCCCTACAATGAGCAGTTCTTC. Protein product: CASSDLFGGPYNEQFF. Drawing the rest from reference TRBV5-1 and TRBJ2-1, the complete variable domain is KAGVTQTPRYLIKTRGQQVTLSCSPISGHRSVSWYQQTPGQGLQFLFEYFSETQRNKGNFPGRFSGRQFSNSRSEMNVSTLELGDSALYLCASSDLFGGPYNEQFFGPGTRLTVL.